This T cell receptor (beta chain) was obtained from a study of cytomegalovirus exposure and HLA in healthy donors. Looking at the study overall: Approximately 85 million unique TCRs from HLA-typed donors were held in an early data release.

As for the donors, each was a healthy bone marrow donor. 60 Vbeta and 13 Jbeta primers were used in PCR. Repertoires were generated with immunoSEQ multiplex PCR, while TCRdb's copy carries only in-frame clones and drops some. The sample holds more than 150,000 clones, about three quarters seen once. The table lists this clone with a few counts. What it recognizes is unknown. Findings and limits, study-wide: Further analysis was carried out later, and it showed several of the most significant clusters appearing linked to common viral pathogens. Later analysis reportedly placed an Asian-associated ancestry cluster below the roughly 630-donor mean in N-insertions.

The clonotype comes from a man younger than 30 in good health and CMV-seronegative. The sample taken for sequencing was PBMCs.

CDR3 sequence: CASSFSGTGALREGQYF. The CDR3 nucleotides read TGTGCCAGCAGCTTCAGTGGGACAGGGGCGTTAAGAGAGGGCCAGTACTTC. This rearrangement joins TRBV5-8 to TRBJ2-5, with 10 bases matching TRBD1. This CDR3 has 17 amino acids. V lost 2 bases, J lost 10 bases, and 17 bases stayed unmatched. CDR1 and CDR2 from the germline V gene are SGHTS and YDEGEE.